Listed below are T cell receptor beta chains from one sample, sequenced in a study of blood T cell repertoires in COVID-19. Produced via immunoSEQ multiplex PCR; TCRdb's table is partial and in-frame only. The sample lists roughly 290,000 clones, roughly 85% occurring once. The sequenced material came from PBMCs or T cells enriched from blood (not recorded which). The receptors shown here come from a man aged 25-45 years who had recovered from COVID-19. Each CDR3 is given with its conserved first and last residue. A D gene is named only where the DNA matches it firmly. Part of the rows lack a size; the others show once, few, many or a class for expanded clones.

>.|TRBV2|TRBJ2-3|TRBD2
CASSVGSGVTDTQYF
TGTGCCAGCAGTGTCGGTAGCGGGGTCACAGATACGCAGTATTTT
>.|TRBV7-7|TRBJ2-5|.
CASSLGSPGETQYF
TGTGCTAGCAGCTTAGGCAGCCCCGGGGAGACCCAGTACTTC
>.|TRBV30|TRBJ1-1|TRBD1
CAWRRTGGPEAFF
TGTGCCTGGAGAAGGACAGGGGGGCCTGAAGCTTTCTTT
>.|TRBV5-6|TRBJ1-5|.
CASSFWGRFNQPQHF
TGTGCCAGCAGCTTTTGGGGCCGGTTCAATCAGCCCCAGCATTTT
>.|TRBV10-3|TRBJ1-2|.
CAISESRRENGYTF
TGTGCCATCTCTGAGTCGAGGAGGGAAAATGGCTACACCTTC
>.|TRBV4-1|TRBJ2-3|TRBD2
CASSLAIAGGETDTQYF
TGCGCCAGCAGCCTAGCGATAGCGGGGGGTGAGACAGATACGCAGTATTTT
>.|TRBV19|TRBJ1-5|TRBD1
CASSIRQGGSNQPQHF
TGTGCCAGTAGTATAAGACAGGGCGGGAGCAATCAGCCCCAGCATTTT
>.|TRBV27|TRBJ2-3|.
CASTLRWRSSTDTQYF
TGTGCCAGCACCCTACGTTGGCGGTCTAGCACAGATACGCAGTATTTT
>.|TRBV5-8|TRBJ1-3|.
CASSLWAGTSGNTIYF
TGTGCCAGCAGCTTGTGGGCAGGTACCTCTGGAAACACCATATATTTT
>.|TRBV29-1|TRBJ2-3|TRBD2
CSVADGGTSTDTQYF
TGCAGCGTAGCGGACGGGGGGACTAGCACAGATACGCAGTATTTT
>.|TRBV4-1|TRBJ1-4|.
CASSPVRRGLFF
TGCGCCAGCAGCCCGGTAAGGCGGGGGCTGTTTTTT
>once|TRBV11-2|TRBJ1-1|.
CASSLWLVRQQKNTEAFF
TGTGCCAGCAGCTTATGGCTGGTTCGACAGCAAAAAAACACTGAAGCTTTCTTT
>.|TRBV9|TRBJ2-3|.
CASSVGQVPDTQYF
TGTGCCAGCAGCGTAGGCCAGGTCCCAGATACGCAGTATTTT
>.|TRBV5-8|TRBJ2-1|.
CASSLGLASYNEQFF
TGTGCCAGCAGCTTGGGGCTAGCGTCTTACAATGAGCAGTTCTTC
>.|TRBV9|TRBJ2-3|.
CASSAGPASTDTQYF
TGTGCCAGCAGTGCGGGCCCGGCTAGCACAGATACGCAGTATTTT
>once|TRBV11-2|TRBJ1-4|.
CASSYKPGRGDEKLFF
TGTGCCAGCAGCTACAAACCAGGGAGGGGGGATGAAAAACTGTTTTTT
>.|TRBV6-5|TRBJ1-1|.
CASSKGLGEAFF
TGTGCCAGCAGTAAGGGACTCGGGGAAGCTTTCTTT
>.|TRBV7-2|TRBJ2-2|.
CARGPINGRITGELFF
TGTGCCAGAGGCCCTATTAATGGGCGTATCACCGGGGAGCTGTTTTTT
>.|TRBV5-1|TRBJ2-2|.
CASSRDPLNTGELFF
TGCGCCAGCAGTAGAGATCCCCTTAACACCGGGGAGCTGTTTTTT
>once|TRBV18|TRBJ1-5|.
CASSPGGNQPQHF
TGTGCCAGCTCACCCGGGGGCAATCAGCCCCAGCATTTT
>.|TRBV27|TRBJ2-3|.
CASSLIGADTQYF
TGTGCCAGCAGTCTCATAGGGGCAGATACGCAGTATTTT
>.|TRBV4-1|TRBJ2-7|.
CASSQRMLRTGTSTSEQYF
TGCGCCAGCAGCCAACGAATGCTTAGGACGGGAACTTCTACGAGTGAGCAGTACTTC